This entry lists 7 T cell receptor beta chains sequenced from one sample in a study of OX40 agonist ivuxolimab in advanced cancers. TCRdb's table, derived via immunoSEQ multiplex PCR, lists solely in-frame clones and lacks some. Of over 90,000 clones in the sample, around 90% were seen once. The starting material was CD4+ or CD8+ T cells sorted from blood, obtained in a trial of the OX40 agonist ivuxolimab. The receptors were sampled from an adult with an advanced solid tumor such as melanoma, head and neck, liver or kidney cancer.

The genes are TRBV6-5 and TRBJ2-7; D not certain. V was shortened by 8 bases and J by 3 bases, with 14 bases between the two germline ends. Germline V gives CDR1 MNHEY, CDR2 SVGAGI. CDR3 size: 13 residues. For the CDR3, the DNA is TGTGCCAGCCAAGGGCAGGCCCACTACGAGCAGTACTTC. Translated, it gives CASQGQAHYEQYF.

This chain uses TRBV6-6 with TRBJ1-1; no clear D. This CDR3 comprises 16 residues. Germline loops: CDR1 MNHNY, CDR2 SVGAGI (reference sequence). The V and J ends lost 2 bases and 5 bases respectively, with 18 bases between them. This CDR3 is CASSYPMGGSVTEAFF. The CDR3 DNA is TGTGCCAGCAGTTACCCCATGGGAGGGAGTGTGACTGAAGCTTTCTTT.

The chain uses TRBV6-6 and TRBJ2-4; no clear D. The CDR3 consists of 13 residues. Trimming stripped 4 bases from V and 0 bases from J, with 4 bases between. CDR1 MNHNY and CDR2 SVGAGI come from the germline V gene (reference sequence). The CDR3 DNA reads TGTGCCAGCAGTTCAATAGCCAAAAACATTCAGTACTTC. Protein product: CASSSIAKNIQYF.

The chain is built from TRBV12-5 and TRBJ1-2; 9 nucleotides match TRBD1. The CDR3 sequence is 17 residues long. Germline CDR1 and CDR2: LGHNT and FRNRAP. Trimming at V came to 0 bases and at J to 4 bases, leaving 9 bases not matched to a gene. The CDR3 here is CASGLVQRTGETYGYTF. The CDR3 DNA reads as TGTGCTAGTGGTTTGGTACAAAGGACAGGGGAGACCTATGGCTACACCTTC.

The rearrangement joins TRBV6-1 to TRBJ2-4; perhaps TRBD1 as D (6 bases). Trimming took off 4 bases at V and 9 bases at J, with 22 bases between the two ends. This CDR3 comprises 16 residues. Germline CDR1 reads MNHNS; CDR2 reads SASEGT. CDR3 coding DNA: TGTGCCAGCAGTGCCTGGGACAATGGGGTTTTGGTCATTCAGTACTTC. This codes for CASSAWDNGVLVIQYF.

V is TRBV9 and J is TRBJ2-3; tentative D call: TRBD2 (6 bases). Trimming shortened V by 0 bases and J by 2 bases, and 10 bases separated the two germline ends. The CDR3 covers 15 residues. CDR1 is SGDLS, CDR2 YYNGEE, per germline. CDR3 protein: CASSVVEGITDTQYF. As DNA, the CDR3 is TGTGCCAGCAGCGTAGTGGAGGGAATCACAGATACGCAGTATTTT.

V gene TRBV6-6 combines with J gene TRBJ1-2; TRBD1 is a possible D gene (5 bases). The germline V and J ends were trimmed by 6 bases and 2 bases, with 13 bases remaining between them. Germline CDR1 and CDR2: MNHNY and SVGAGI (reference sequence). The CDR3 consists of 14 residues. The CDR3 nucleotides read TGTGCCAGCAGATTGTTGGGGCTCAACTATGGCTACACCTTC. This sequence encodes CASRLLGLNYGYTF.